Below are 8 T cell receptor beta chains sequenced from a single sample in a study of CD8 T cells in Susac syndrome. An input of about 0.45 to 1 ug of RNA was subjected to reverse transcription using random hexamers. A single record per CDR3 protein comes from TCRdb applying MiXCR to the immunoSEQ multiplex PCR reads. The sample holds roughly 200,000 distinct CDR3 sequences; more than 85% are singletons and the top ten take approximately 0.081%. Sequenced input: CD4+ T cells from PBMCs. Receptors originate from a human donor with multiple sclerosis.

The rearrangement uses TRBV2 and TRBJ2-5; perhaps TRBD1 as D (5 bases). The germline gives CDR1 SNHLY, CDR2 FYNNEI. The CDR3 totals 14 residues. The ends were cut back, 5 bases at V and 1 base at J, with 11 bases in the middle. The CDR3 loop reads CASSLGDSQETQYF. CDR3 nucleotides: TGTGCCAGCAGTCTAGGAGACAGCCAAGAGACCCAGTACTTC. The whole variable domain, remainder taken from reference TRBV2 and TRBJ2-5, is EPEVTQTPSHQVTQMGQEVILRCVPISNHLYFYWYRQILGQKVEFLVSFYNNEISEKSEIFDDQFSVERPDGSNFTLKIRSTKLEDSAMYFCASSLGDSQETQYFGPGTRLLVL.

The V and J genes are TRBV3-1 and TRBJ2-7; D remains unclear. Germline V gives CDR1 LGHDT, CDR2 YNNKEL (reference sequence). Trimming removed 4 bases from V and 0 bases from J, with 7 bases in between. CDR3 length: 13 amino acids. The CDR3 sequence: CASSRVSSYEQYF. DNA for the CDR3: TGTGCCAGCAGCCGTGTCAGCTCCTACGAGCAGTACTTC.

The CDR3 here is CASSQAGTVSGTQYF. Written as DNA, the CDR3 is TGTGCCAGCAGCCAAGCCGGGACAGTCAGCGGGACCCAGTACTTC. The chain has TRBV3-1 and TRBJ2-5, with 7 nucleotides matching TRBD1. There are 15 residues in the CDR3. J was trimmed by 7 bases and V by 1 base; bases with no gene match: 9. Germline CDR1 and CDR2: LGHDT and YNNKEL (reference sequence).

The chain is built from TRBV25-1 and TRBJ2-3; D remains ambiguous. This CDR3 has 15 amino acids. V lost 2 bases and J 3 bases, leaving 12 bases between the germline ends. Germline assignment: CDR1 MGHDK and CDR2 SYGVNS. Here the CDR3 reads CASSEPGIGTDTQYF. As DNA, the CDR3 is TGTGCCAGCAGTGAACCAGGAATCGGAACAGATACGCAGTATTTT.

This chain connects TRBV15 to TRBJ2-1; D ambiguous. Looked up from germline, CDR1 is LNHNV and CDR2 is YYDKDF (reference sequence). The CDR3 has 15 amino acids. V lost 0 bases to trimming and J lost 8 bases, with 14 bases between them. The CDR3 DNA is TGTGCCACCAGCAGAGACCCCACAGCATACGATGAGCAGTTCTTC. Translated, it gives CATSRDPTAYDEQFF.

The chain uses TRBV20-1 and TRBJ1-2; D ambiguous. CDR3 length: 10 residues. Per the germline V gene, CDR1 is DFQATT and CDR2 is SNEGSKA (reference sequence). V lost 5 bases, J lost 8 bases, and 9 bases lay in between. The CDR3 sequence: CSAGSVGYTF. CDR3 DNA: TGCAGTGCTGGGTCCGTGGGCTACACCTTC.

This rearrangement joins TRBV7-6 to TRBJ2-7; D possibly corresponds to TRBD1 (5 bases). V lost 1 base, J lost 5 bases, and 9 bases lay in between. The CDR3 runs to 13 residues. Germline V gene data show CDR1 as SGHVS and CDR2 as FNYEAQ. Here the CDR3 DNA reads TGTGCCAGCAGCTTAGGACAGAGTAACGAGCAGTACTTC. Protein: CASSLGQSNEQYF.

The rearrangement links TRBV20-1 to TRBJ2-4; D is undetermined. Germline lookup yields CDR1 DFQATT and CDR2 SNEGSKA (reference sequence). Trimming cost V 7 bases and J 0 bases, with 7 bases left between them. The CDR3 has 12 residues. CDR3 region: CSVSGAKNIQYF. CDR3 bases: TGCAGTGTCTCGGGAGCCAAAAACATTCAGTACTTC.